The 17 T cell receptor beta chains reported below all come from one sample, sequenced in a study of shared clonotypes between healthy human individuals. Sequencing used immunoSEQ multiplex PCR; TCRdb keeps in-frame clones, though not all of them. The data show more than 2 million clones, 85% to 95% seen once. The sample taken for sequencing was naive CD4+ T cells sorted from blood. Subset described: CD45RA+ positively selected. These receptors were obtained from a man between 18 and 35 years old in good health.

Comments on this clone: The junction differs from germline at one of its ends, possibly a read error. Additional DNA sequences in this sample encode the identical CDR3. The chain carries TRBV7-7 and TRBJ1-1; D remains ambiguous. CDR1 SSHAT and CDR2 FNYEAQ come from the germline V gene (reference sequence). This CDR3 is 13 amino acids long. CDR3 bases: TGTGCTAGCAGCCCTAGCATGAACACTGAAGCTTTCTTT. It is translated as CASSPSMNTEAFF.

The chain links TRBV4-2 to TRBJ2-7; either TRBD1 or TRBD2 may fit D (6 bases each). Germline CDR1 is LGHNA and CDR2 is YNFKEQ. CDR3 length: 15 residues. V dropped 0 bases and J dropped 4 bases, with 13 bases sitting between them. The CDR3 coding sequence is TGTGCCAGCAGCCAAGATGAGGGGGGTCGGTACGAGCAGTACTTC. Translating gives CASSQDEGGRYEQYF.

This clone showed up just once. This rearrangement joins TRBV6-4 to TRBJ2-3; D ambiguous. This CDR3 region has 14 residues. Germline V gene data show CDR1 as MRHNA and CDR2 as SNTAGT. The germline V and J ends were trimmed by 7 bases and 6 bases, with 17 bases remaining between them. CDR3 in amino acids: CASTRTDFGDTQYF. CDR3 coding DNA: TGTGCCAGCACTCGGACGGATTTTGGCGATACGCAGTATTTT.

DNA of the CDR3: TGTGCCAGCAGTTTTCGGGTCGGCACTGAAGCTTTCTTT. It specifies CASSFRVGTEAFF. V gene TRBV19 combines with J gene TRBJ1-1; D unclear. The V gene lost 9 bases and the J gene lost 4 bases, with 15 bases spanning the gap. CDR1 and CDR2 (germline): LNHDA, SQIVND (reference sequence). The CDR3 is made up of 13 amino acids.

This chain connects TRBV7-8 to TRBJ2-2, with D uncertain. The CDR3 runs 15 residues. Germline-derived CDR1 and CDR2 are SGHVS and FQNEAQ. V dropped 4 bases and J dropped 8 bases, with 17 bases sitting between them. In DNA, the CDR3 is TGTGCCAGCAGCTCGAAAACTCACTTGGCGGGGGAGCTGTTTTTT. Protein sequence: CASSSKTHLAGELFF.

The chain links TRBV2 to TRBJ2-7; D is possibly TRBD1 (7 bases). The CDR3 is 14 residues long. Germline loops: CDR1 SNHLY, CDR2 FYNNEI. Trimming cost V 8 bases and J 4 bases, with 18 bases left between them. CDR3: CASVRRGLGYEQYF. The CDR3 DNA follows: TGTGCCAGCGTGAGGAGGGGGCTTGGGTACGAGCAGTACTTC.

This clone was counted once. The chain joins TRBV27 to TRBJ1-2; TRBD1 matches at 8 bases. The ends lost 8 bases at V and 7 bases at J; junction bases unmatched: 6. This CDR3 is built from 12 residues. Germline CDR1 MNHEY, CDR2 SMNVEV (reference sequence). DNA of the CDR3: TGTGCCAGCGCTGGGACAGGATTTGGCTACACCTTC. Its protein product is CASAGTGFGYTF.

This clone was detected only once. The chain carries TRBV6-5 and TRBJ2-3; TRBD2 matches at 9 bases. V trimming: 4 bases; J trimming: 5 bases; junction bases outside the gene matches: 4. The CDR3 runs 14 residues. Germline CDR1 MNHEY, CDR2 SVGAGI. The CDR3 bases are TGTGCCAGCAGTTTAGCGGGAGTTAGAGATACGCAGTATTTT. Residues: CASSLAGVRDTQYF.

CDR3 region: CSARINYEQYF. The CDR3 DNA sequence: TGCAGTGCTAGAATAAACTACGAGCAGTACTTC. The genes are TRBV20-1 and TRBJ2-7; D uncertain. The germline V and J ends were trimmed by 2 bases and 3 bases, with 5 bases remaining between them. Germline assignment: CDR1 DFQATT and CDR2 SNEGSKA (reference sequence). CDR3 length equals 11 residues.

V and J are TRBV30 and TRBJ2-7; 15 bases map to TRBD2. The J segment lost 6 bases and the V segment lost 5 bases, leaving 14 bases of the junction unmatched. CDR1 and CDR2 (germline): GTSNPN, SVGIG (reference sequence). There are 17 residues in the CDR3. The CDR3 DNA reads as TGTGCCTGGGGCCAGGGACTAGCGGGAGGTCTTTCCCGCGAGCAGTACTTC. As protein: CAWGQGLAGGLSREQYF.

With respect to this clone: Different DNA sequences within this sample yield the same CDR3. The chain is built from TRBV11-3 and TRBJ2-3; no clear D. This CDR3 comprises 14 residues. Trimming left V 2 bases short and J 0 bases short, with 6 bases between. The germline gives CDR1 SGHNT, CDR2 YENEEA. CDR3 region: CASSLSGSTDTQYF. The CDR3 DNA is TGTGCCAGCAGCTTATCAGGCAGCACAGATACGCAGTATTTT.

The gene calls are TRBV5-1 and TRBJ2-2; D is unresolved. This CDR3 region has 14 residues. V was pared by 0 bases and J by 4 bases, with 7 bases between. Germline V gives CDR1 SGHRS, CDR2 YFSETQ. CDR3 protein: CASSLGHSTGELFF. For the CDR3, the DNA is TGCGCCAGCAGCTTGGGACACTCCACCGGGGAGCTGTTTTTT.

This clone came up a few times. Other DNA sequences in the same sample also yield this CDR3. The chain carries TRBV6-5 and TRBJ1-1, with TRBD1 as a possible D gene (6 bases). Trimming took off 6 bases at V and 1 base at J, with 9 bases between the two ends. The CDR3 consists of 13 residues. The germline V gene has CDR1 MNHEY and CDR2 SVGAGI. CDR3 nucleotides: TGTGCCAGCAGCCGGACAGAGAACACTGAAGCTTTCTTT. This translates into CASSRTENTEAFF.

The chain recombines TRBV7-2 with TRBJ2-1, with 7 positions matching TRBD2. Trimming at V came to 5 bases and at J to 2 bases, leaving 3 bases not matched to a gene. The CDR3 consists of 14 residues. Germline CDR1 reads SGHTA; CDR2 reads FQGNSA. CDR3 region: CASSRGLAYNEQFF. CDR3 DNA: TGTGCCAGCAGCCGTGGACTAGCCTACAATGAGCAGTTCTTC.

V gene TRBV2 combines with J gene TRBJ1-5; a possible D gene is TRBD1 (5 bases). Looked up from germline, CDR1 is SNHLY and CDR2 is FYNNEI. V was pared by 9 bases and J by 1 base, with 16 bases between. There are 15 residues in the CDR3. CDR3 in amino acids: CASQPEEGSNQPQHF. The CDR3 DNA reads TGTGCCAGTCAGCCAGAGGAGGGGAGCAATCAGCCCCAGCATTTT.

The CDR3: CASSLIDRDDQPQHF. The CDR3, as DNA: TGTGCCAGTAGCCTCATTGACAGGGATGATCAGCCCCAGCATTTT. The rearrangement uses TRBV19 and TRBJ1-5; 7 bases are shared with TRBD1. There are 15 residues in the CDR3. Germline V gene sequence: CDR1 LNHDA, CDR2 SQIVND (reference sequence). V shed 6 bases and J 5 bases; nucleotides not matched to a gene: 10.

Comments on this clone: Mismatch with germline at one junction end may stem from a read error. The rearrangement joins TRBV7-7 to TRBJ2-3, with 7 nucleotides matching TRBD2. From germline, CDR1 is SSHAT and CDR2 FNYEAQ (reference sequence). This CDR3 is built from 15 residues. CDR3 sequence (DNA): TGTGCTAGCAGCTTAACGGGAGCGGGGACAGATACGCAGTATTTT. Residues: CASSLTGAGTDTQYF.